This entry describes one TCR beta chain. The source of the sample is a study of blood T cell repertoires in COVID-19. On the study more broadly: Acute-phase and convalescent COVID-19 samples originated in the United States, Italy and Spain. The cDNA or gDNA used as material had been derived from T cells, B-cell-depleted T cells, or PBMCs.

Profiling relied on immunoSEQ multiplex PCR, and the TCRdb table lists in-frame clones only, not all of them. Found here are tens of thousands of clones, approximately 90% of them singletons; the top ten hold roughly 3.4%. Seattle cases were enrolled at active infection and followed longitudinally. Sequenced sample: peripheral blood. The clonotype was recovered from a man in his forties with COVID-19, enrolled during active disease.

The CDR3 here is CATSEAGTGTYGYTF. In nucleotides, the CDR3 is TGTGCCACCAGTGAAGCCGGGACAGGGACCTATGGCTACACCTTC. The V gene is TRBV24-1, the J gene TRBJ1-2, with 9 bases aligning to TRBD1. Germline V lookup: CDR1 KGHDR, CDR2 SFDVKD. This CDR3 comprises 15 residues. The ends lost 4 bases at V and 4 bases at J; junction bases unmatched: 6.